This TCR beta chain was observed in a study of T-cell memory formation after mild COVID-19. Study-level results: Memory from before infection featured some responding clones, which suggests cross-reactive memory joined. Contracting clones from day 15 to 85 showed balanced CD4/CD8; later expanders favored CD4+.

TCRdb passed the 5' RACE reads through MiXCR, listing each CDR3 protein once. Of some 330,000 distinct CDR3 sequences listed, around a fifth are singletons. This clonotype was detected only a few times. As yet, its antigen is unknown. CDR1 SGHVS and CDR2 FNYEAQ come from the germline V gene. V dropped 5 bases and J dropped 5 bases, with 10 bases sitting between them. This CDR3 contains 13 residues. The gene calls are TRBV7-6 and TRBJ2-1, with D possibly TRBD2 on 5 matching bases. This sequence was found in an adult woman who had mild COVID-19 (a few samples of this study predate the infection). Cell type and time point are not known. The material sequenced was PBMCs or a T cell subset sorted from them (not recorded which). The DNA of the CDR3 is TGTGCCAGCAGCGCGCTAGCTAACAATGAGCAGTTCTTC. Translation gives CASSALANNEQFF.